The 3 T cell receptor beta chains given below trace back to one sample, sequenced in a study of cytomegalovirus exposure and HLA in healthy donors. Vbeta (60) and Jbeta (13) primers were used in the PCR. The table came from immunoSEQ multiplex PCR; TCRdb's copy has only in-frame clones and leaves some out. The table has roughly 130,000 clones, more than 60% seen once; the top ten hold approximately 2.1%. Specimen: PBMCs. The receptors here all came from a woman aged 40-49 years in good health and CMV-seropositive.

The chain is built from TRBV5-1 and TRBJ2-1, with 12 bases identical to TRBD2. J lost 0 bases, V lost 0 bases, and 7 bases had no gene match. Germline CDR1 is SGHRS and CDR2 is YFSETQ. This CDR3 is built from 19 residues. CDR3 DNA: TGCGCCAGCAGCTTGGGACTAGCGGGGGCCCCCCGCTCCTACAATGAGCAGTTCTTC. It translates to CASSLGLAGAPRSYNEQFF.

The V call is TRBV2, the J call TRBJ1-1, with TRBD1 matching 8 bases. The J segment lost 6 bases and the V segment lost 6 bases, leaving 12 bases of the junction unmatched. Germline V CDR1 and CDR2: SNHLY, FYNNEI. There are 15 residues in the CDR3. The CDR3 spells CASSSARGRGAEAFF. DNA for the CDR3: TGTGCCAGCAGCTCAGCCAGGGGGCGTGGGGCTGAAGCTTTCTTT.

The chain has TRBV5-1 and TRBJ2-7; TRBD1 matches 9 bases. CDR3 length: 14 residues. The V segment lost 4 bases and the J segment 3 bases; nucleotides outside the gene matches: 5. The germline V gene encodes CDR1 SGHRS and CDR2 YFSETQ. CDR3 loop: CASSPTGGIYEQYF. As DNA, the CDR3 is TGCGCCAGCAGCCCGACAGGGGGGATCTACGAGCAGTACTTC.